The clone carrying this T cell receptor beta chain was seen a few times. The data stem from a study of CD4 and CD8 cells across lung adenocarcinoma regions. TCRdb passed the PCR reads through MiXCR, listing each CDR3 protein once. Among approximately 12,000 distinct CDR3 sequences listed, approximately 56% were seen once. Donors had localized lung adenocarcinoma, a non-small cell lung cancer. This clonotype was obtained from a female donor with lung adenocarcinoma. The CD4 and CD8 labels of this study may be unreliable. The specimen was CD8+ T cells from the margin of a lung tumor.

DNA of the CDR3: TGTGCCAGCAGGGGTAGCGGGGGCCGTGCCCCAGAGACCCAGTACTTC. Protein product: CASRGSGGRAPETQYF. This sequence joins TRBV6-1 and TRBJ2-5, with TRBD2 matching over 9 bases. Germline lookup yields CDR1 MNHNS and CDR2 SASEGT. The CDR3 is 16 residues long. Unmatched junction bases numbered 12, after V lost 6 bases and J lost 4 bases.